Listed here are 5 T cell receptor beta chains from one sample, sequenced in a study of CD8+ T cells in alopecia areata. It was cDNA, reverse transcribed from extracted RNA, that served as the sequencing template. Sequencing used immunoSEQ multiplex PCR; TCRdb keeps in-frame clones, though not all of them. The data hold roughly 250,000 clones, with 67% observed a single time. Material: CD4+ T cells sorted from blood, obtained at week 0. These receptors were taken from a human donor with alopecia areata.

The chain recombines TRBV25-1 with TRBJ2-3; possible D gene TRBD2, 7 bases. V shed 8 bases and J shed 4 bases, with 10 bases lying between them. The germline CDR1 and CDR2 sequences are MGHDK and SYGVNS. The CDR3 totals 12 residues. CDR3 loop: CASGGAADTQYF. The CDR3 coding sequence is TGTGCCAGCGGGGGGGCCGCAGATACGCAGTATTTT.

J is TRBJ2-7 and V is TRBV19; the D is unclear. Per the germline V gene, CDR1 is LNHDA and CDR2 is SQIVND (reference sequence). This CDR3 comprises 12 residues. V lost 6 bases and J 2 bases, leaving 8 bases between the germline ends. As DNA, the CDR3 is TGTGCCAGTAGGGACGCCACCTACGAGCAGTACTTC. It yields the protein CASRDATYEQYF.

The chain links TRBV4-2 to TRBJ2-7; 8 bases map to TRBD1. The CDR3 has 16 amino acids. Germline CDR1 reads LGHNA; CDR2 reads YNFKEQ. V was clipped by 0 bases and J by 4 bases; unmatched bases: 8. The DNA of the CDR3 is TGTGCCAGCAGCCAAGAAGTCTGGCAGGGGGCGTACGAGCAGTACTTC. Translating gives CASSQEVWQGAYEQYF.

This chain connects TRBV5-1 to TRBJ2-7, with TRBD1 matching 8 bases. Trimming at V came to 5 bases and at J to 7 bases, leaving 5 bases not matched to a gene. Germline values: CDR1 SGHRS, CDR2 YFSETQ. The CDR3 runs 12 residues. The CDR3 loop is CASRTTGGEQYF. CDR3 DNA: TGCGCCAGCAGGACCACAGGGGGAGAGCAGTACTTC.

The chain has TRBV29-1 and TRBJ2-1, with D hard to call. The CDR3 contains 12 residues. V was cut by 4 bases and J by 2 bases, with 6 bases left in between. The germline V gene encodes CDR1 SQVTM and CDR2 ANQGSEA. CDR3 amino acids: CSVAPPYNEQFF. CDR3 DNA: TGCAGCGTTGCCCCGCCCTACAATGAGCAGTTCTTC.